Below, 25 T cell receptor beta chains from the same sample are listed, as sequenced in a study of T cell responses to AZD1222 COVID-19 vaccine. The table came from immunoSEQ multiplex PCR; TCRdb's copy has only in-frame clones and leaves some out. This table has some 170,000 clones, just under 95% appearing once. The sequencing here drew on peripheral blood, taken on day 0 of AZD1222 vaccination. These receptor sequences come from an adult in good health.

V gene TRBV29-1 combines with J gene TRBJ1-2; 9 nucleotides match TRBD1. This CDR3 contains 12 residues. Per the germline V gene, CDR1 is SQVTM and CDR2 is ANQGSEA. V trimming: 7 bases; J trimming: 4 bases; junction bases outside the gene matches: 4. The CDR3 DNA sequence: TGCAGCGCCGCGGGACAGGGCTATGGCTACACCTTC. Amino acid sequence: CSAAGQGYGYTF. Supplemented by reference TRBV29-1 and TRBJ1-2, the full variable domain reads SAVISQKPSRDICQRGTSLTIQCQVDSQVTMMFWYRQQPGQSLTLIATANQGSEATYESGFVIDKFPISRPNLTFSTLTVSNMSPEDSSIYLCSAAGQGYGYTFGSGTRLTVV.

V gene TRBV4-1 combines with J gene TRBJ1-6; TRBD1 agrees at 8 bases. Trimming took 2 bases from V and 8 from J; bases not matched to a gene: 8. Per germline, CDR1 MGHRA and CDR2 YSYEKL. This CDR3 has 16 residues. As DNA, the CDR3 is TGCGCCAGCAGCCAAACCCTAGGGACAGGACATTCACCCCTCCACTTT. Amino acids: CASSQTLGTGHSPLHF.

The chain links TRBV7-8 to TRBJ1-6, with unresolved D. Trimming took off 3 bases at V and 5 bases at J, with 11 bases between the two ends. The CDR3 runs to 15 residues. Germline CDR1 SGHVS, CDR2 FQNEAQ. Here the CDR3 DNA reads TGTGCCAGCAGCTTTCCGGGAACGGATAATTCACCCCTCCACTTT. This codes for CASSFPGTDNSPLHF.

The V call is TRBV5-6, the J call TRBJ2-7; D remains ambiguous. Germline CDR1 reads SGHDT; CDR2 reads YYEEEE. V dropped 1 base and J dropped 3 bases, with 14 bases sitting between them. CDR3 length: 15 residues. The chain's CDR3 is CASSLYSGTFYEQYF. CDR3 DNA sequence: TGTGCCAGCAGCTTGTACTCAGGCACCTTCTACGAGCAGTACTTC.

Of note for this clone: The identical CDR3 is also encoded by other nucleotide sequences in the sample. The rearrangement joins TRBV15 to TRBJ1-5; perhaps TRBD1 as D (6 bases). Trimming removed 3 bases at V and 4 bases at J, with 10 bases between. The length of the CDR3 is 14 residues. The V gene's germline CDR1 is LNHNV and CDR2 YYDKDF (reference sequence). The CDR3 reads CATSRDRSNQPQHF. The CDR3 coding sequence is TGTGCCACCAGCAGGGACAGATCAAATCAGCCCCAGCATTTT. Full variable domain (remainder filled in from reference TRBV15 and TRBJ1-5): DAMVIQNPRYQVTQFGKPVTLSCSQTLNHNVMYWYQQKSSQAPKLLFHYYDKDFNNEADTPDNFQSRRPNTSFCFLDIRSPGLGDTAMYLCATSRDRSNQPQHFGDGTRLSIL.

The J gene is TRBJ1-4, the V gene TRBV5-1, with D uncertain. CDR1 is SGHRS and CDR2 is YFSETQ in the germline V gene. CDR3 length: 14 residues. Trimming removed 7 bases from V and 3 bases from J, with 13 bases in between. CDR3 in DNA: TGCGCCAGCGGCGATCGGGGTCCTAATGAAAAACTGTTTTTT. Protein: CASGDRGPNEKLFF.

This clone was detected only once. The CDR3 reads CASSWTRLEAFF. As DNA, the CDR3 is TGTGCCAGCAGTTGGACGCGACTCGAAGCTTTCTTT. The rearrangement uses TRBV28 and TRBJ1-1; D not resolved. The CDR3 contains 12 residues. V was shortened by 4 bases and J by 8 bases, with 11 bases between the two germline ends. The germline gives CDR1 MDHEN, CDR2 SYDVKM.

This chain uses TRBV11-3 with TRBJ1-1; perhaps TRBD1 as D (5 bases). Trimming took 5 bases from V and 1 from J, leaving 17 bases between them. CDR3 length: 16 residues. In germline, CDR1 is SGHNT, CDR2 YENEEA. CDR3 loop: CASSPGMGRRNTEAFF. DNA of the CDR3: TGTGCCAGCAGCCCAGGGATGGGTCGCAGGAACACTGAAGCTTTCTTT. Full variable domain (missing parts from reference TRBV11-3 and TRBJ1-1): EAGVVQSPRYKIIEKKQPVAFWCNPISGHNTLYWYLQNLGQGPELLIRYENEEAVDDSQLPKDRFSAERLKGVDSTLKIQPAELGDSAVYLCASSPGMGRRNTEAFFGQGTRLTVV.

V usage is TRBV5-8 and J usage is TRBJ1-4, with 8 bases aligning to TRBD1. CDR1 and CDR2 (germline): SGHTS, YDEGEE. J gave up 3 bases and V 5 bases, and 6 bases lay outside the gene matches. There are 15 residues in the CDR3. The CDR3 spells CASRPQGAANEKLFF. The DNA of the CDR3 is TGTGCCAGCAGACCGCAGGGGGCCGCTAATGAAAAACTGTTTTTT.

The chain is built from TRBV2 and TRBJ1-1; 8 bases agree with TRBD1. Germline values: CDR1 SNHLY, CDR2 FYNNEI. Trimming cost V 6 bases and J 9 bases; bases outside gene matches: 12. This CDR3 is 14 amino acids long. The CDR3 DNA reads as TGTGCCAGCAGAGCGACAGGGGAAGGGGCTAAAGCTTTCTTT. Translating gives CASRATGEGAKAFF.

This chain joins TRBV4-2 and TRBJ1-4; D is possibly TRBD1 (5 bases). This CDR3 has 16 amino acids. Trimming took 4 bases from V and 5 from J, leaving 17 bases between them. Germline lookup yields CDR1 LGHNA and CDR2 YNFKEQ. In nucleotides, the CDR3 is TGTGCCAGCAGCCCCGGAGGTTTGGGGGGAAATGAAAAACTGTTTTTT. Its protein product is CASSPGGLGGNEKLFF.

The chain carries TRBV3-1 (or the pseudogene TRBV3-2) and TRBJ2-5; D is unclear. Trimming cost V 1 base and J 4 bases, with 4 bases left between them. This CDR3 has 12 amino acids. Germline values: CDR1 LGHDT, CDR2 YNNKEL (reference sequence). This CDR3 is CASSQGLETQYF. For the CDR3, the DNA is TGTGCCAGCAGCCAAGGGCTAGAGACCCAGTACTTC.

The CDR3 coding sequence is TGTGCTAGTGGTTTTGGCCGGGCTGAAGCTTTCTTT. Translation gives CASGFGRAEAFF. The V call is TRBV12-5, the J call TRBJ1-1; D is unclear. The V gene lost 3 bases and the J gene lost 6 bases, with 8 bases spanning the gap. Germline values: CDR1 LGHNT, CDR2 FRNRAP. This CDR3 comprises 12 residues.

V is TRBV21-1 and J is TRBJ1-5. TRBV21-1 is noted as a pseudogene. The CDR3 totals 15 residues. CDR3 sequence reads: CASSCEGAGNQPQHF. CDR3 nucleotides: TGTGCCAGCAGCTGTGAGGGCGCGGGCAATCAGCCCCAGCATTTT.

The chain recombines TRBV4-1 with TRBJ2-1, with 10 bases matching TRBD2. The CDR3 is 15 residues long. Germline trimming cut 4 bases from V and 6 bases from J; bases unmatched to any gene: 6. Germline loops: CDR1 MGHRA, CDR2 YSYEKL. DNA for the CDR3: TGCGCCAGCAGCCCCCTCACTAGCGGGGCCAATGAGCAGTTCTTC. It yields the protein CASSPLTSGANEQFF.

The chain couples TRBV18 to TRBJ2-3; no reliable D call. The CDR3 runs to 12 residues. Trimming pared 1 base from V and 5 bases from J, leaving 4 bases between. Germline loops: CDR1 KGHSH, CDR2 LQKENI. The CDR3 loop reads CASSPRRDTQYF. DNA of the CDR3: TGTGCCAGCTCACCACGACGAGATACGCAGTATTTT. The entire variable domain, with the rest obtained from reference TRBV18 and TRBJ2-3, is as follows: NAGVMQNPRHLVRRRGQEARLRCSPMKGHSHVYWYRQLPEEGLKFMVYLQKENIIDESGMPKERFSAEFPKEGPSILRIQQVVRGDSAAYFCASSPRRDTQYFGPGTRLTVL.

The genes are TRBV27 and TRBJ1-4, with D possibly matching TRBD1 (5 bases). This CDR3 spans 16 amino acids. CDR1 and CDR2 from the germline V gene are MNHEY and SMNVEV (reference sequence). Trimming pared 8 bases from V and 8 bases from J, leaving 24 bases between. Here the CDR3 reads CASWGGVGQGPEKLFF. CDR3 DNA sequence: TGTGCCAGCTGGGGGGGGGTTGGTCAGGGCCCCGAAAAACTGTTTTTT.

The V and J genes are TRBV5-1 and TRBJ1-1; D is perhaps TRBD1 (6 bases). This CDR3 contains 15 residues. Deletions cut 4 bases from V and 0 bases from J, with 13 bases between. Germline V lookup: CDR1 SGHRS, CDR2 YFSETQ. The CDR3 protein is CASSPRTAMNTEAFF. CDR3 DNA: TGCGCCAGCAGCCCGAGGACAGCGATGAACACTGAAGCTTTCTTT. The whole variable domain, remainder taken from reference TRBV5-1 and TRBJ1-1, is KAGVTQTPRYLIKTRGQQVTLSCSPISGHRSVSWYQQTPGQGLQFLFEYFSETQRNKGNFPGRFSGRQFSNSRSEMNVSTLELGDSALYLCASSPRTAMNTEAFFGQGTRLTVV.

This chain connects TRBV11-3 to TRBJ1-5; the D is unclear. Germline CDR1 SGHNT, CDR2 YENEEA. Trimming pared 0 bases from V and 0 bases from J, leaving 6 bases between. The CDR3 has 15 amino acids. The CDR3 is CASSLEDYSNQPQHF. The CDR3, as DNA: TGTGCCAGCAGCTTAGAAGATTATAGCAATCAGCCCCAGCATTTT.

In DNA form, the CDR3 reads TGCGCCAGCAGCCAAGGCGGCAGGATCAACTATGGCTACACCTTC. Amino acids: CASSQGGRINYGYTF. The rearrangement links TRBV4-1 to TRBJ1-2; no definite D call. The CDR3 is 15 residues long. Germline lookup yields CDR1 MGHRA and CDR2 YSYEKL. Trimming took off 1 base at V and 2 bases at J, with 11 bases between the two ends.

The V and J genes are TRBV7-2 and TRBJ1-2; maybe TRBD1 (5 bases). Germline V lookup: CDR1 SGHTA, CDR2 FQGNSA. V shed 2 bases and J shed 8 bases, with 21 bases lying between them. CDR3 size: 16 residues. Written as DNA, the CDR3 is TGTGCCAGCAGCTTACCCAGGGTAGGGTTTATGGTAGGCTACACCTTC. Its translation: CASSLPRVGFMVGYTF.

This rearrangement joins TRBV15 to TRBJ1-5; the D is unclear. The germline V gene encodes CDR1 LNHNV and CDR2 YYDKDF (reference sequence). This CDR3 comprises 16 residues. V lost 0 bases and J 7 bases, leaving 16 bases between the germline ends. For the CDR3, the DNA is TGTGCCACCAGCAGAGATTATTATGACCGGGCCCAGCCCCAGCATTTT. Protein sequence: CATSRDYYDRAQPQHF. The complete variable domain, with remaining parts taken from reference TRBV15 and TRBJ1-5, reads DAMVIQNPRYQVTQFGKPVTLSCSQTLNHNVMYWYQQKSSQAPKLLFHYYDKDFNNEADTPDNFQSRRPNTSFCFLDIRSPGLGDTAMYLCATSRDYYDRAQPQHFGDGTRLSIL.

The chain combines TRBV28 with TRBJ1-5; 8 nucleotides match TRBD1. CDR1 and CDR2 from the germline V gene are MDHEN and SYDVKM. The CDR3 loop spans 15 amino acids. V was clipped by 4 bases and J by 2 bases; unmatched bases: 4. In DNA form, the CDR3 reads TGTGCCAGCAGTTCCCAGGGGGCCGGCAATCAGCCCCAGCATTTT. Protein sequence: CASSSQGAGNQPQHF.

The CDR3 coding sequence is TGTGCCAGCGCCGAGGGGGCGGGGGCGTTGGAGACCCAGTACTTC. It yields the protein CASAEGAGALETQYF. The chain employs TRBV9 and TRBJ2-5, with D perhaps matching TRBD1 or TRBD2 (7 bases each). Germline lookup yields CDR1 SGDLS and CDR2 YYNGEE. The germline V and J ends were trimmed by 7 bases and 5 bases, with 21 bases remaining between them. This CDR3 region has 15 residues.

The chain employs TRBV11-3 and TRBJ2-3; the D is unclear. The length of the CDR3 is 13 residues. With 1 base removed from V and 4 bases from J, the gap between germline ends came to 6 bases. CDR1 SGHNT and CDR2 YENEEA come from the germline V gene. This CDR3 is CASSLGLSDTQYF. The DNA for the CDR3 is TGTGCCAGCAGCTTAGGTCTCTCAGATACGCAGTATTTT.